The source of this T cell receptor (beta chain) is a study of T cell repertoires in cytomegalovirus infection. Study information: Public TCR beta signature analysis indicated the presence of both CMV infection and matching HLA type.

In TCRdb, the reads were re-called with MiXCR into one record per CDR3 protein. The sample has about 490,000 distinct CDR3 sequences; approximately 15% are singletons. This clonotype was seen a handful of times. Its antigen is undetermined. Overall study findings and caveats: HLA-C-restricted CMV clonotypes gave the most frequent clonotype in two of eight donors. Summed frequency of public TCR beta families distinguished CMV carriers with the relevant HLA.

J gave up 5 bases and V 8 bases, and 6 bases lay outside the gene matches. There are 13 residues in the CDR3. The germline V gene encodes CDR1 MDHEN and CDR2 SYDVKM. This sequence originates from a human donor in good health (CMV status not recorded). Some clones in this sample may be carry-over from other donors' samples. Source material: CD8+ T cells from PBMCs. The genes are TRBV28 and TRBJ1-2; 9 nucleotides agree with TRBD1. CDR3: CASRPGQGYGYTF. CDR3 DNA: TGTGCCAGCCGTCCGGGACAGGGATATGGCTACACCTTC.